This TCR beta chain stems from a study of T-cell reconstitution after alpha-beta-depleted transplantation in children. Regarding the study as a whole: Elevated TCRbeta diversity at day 60 was traced, in some patients, to surviving recipient T cells and thymic progenitors. Counts and diversity of T cells one year after transplant came mostly from newly produced T cells. As was reported, about two months after transplant, alpha-beta T cells came from several hundred expanded graft clones.

V dropped 2 bases and J dropped 4 bases, with 11 bases sitting between them. Germline assignment: CDR1 GTSNPN and CDR2 SVGIG (reference sequence). The length of the CDR3 is 14 residues. As to this clonotype: Its specificity is not known. This clone may be a read error of a much larger clone one base away.

Unique molecular identifiers featured in how the TCRbeta library was prepared. TCRdb used MiXCR to reprocess the PCR reads, holding one entry per CDR3 protein. The profile shows hundreds of thousands of distinct CDR3 sequences, approximately 8% of them singletons. The rearrangement uses TRBV30 and TRBJ2-2; D remains unclear. The sequencing used PBMCs, mostly from graft donor cells, collected 180 days after TCRalphabeta/CD19-depleted stem cell transplant. This TCR derives from a male patient aged 10 to 17 who had a stem cell transplant for acute lymphoblastic leukemia, so the T cells may come from the graft donor. CDR3 bases: TGTGCCTGGAGTACCACCACGACCACCGGGGAGCTGTTTTTT. Translation: CAWSTTTTTGELFF.